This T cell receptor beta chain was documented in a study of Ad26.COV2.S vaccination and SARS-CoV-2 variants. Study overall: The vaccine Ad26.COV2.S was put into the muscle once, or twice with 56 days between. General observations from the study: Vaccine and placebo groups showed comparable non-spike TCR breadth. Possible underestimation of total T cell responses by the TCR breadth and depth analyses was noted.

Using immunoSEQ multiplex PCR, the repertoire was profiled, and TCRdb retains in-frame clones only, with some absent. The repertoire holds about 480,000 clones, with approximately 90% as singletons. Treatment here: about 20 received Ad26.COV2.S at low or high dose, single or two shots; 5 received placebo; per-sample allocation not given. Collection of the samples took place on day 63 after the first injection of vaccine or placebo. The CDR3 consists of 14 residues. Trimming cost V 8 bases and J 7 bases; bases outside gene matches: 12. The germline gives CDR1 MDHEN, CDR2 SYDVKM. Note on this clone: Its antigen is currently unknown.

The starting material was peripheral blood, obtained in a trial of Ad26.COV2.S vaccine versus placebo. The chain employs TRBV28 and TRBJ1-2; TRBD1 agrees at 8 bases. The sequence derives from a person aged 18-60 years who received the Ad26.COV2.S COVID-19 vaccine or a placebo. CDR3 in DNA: TGTGCCAGCGAATATCCGGACAGGGCAGGTGGCTACACCTTC. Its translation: CASEYPDRAGGYTF.